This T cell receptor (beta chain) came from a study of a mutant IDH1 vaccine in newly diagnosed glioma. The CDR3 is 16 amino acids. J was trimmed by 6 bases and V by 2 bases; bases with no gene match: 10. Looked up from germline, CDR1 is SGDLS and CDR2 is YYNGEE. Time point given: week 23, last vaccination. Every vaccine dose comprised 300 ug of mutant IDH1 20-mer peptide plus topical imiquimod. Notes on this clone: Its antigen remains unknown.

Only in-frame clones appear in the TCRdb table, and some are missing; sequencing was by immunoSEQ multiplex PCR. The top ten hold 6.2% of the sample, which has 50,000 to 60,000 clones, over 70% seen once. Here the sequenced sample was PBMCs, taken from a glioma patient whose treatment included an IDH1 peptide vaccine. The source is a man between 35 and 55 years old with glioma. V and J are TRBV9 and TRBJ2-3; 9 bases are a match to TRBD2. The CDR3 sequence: CASSVYGAGGGDTQYF. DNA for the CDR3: TGTGCCAGCAGCGTTTATGGAGCGGGGGGTGGGGATACGCAGTATTTT.